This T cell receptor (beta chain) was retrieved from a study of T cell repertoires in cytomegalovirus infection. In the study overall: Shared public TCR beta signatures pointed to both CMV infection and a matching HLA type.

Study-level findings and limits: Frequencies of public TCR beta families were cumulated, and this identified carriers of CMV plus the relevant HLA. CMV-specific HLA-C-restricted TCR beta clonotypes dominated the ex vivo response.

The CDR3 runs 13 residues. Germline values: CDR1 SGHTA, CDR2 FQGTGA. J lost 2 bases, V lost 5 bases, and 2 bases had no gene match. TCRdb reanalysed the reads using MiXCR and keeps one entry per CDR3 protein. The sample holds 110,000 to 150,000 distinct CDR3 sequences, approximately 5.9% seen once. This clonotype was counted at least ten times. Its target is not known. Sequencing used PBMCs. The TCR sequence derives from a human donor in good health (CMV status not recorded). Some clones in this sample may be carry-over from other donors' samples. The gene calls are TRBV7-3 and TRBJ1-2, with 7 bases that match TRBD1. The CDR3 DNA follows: TGTGCCAGCAGCATGGGACAGAACTATGGCTACACCTTC. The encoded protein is CASSMGQNYGYTF.